This TCR beta chain was observed in a study of OX40 agonist ivuxolimab in advanced cancers. Study overall: Each patient was given ivuxolimab into a vein every 2 weeks, at 0.01 to 10 mg/kg. Head and neck, renal cell, melanoma or hepatocellular carcinoma were the cancers that dose-escalation patients had. Study conclusions and caveats: Dosing at 0.1 to 3.0 mg/kg was accompanied by clonal expansion of CD4+ and CD8+ blood T cells by week 6.

Sequencing was performed with immunoSEQ multiplex PCR; in TCRdb, only in-frame clones are kept and a portion is missing. The data contain 50,000 to 85,000 clones, over 80% of them seen just once; the ten biggest clones take up 2.5%. This CDR3 has 14 residues. CDR1 MNHEY and CDR2 SMNVEV come from the germline V gene (reference sequence). The V end was cut by 2 bases, the J end by 7 bases, with 14 bases between. A word on this clone: The antigen is not known.

The sequence derives from an adult with an advanced solid tumor such as melanoma, head and neck, liver or kidney cancer. This rearrangement joins TRBV27 to TRBJ1-2; D may be TRBD1 (5 bases). Sequenced here: CD4+ or CD8+ T cells sorted from blood, sampled in a trial of the OX40 agonist ivuxolimab. CDR3 nucleotide sequence: TGTGCCAGCAGTTTACTCGGGGGAAAAGGTGGCTACACCTTC. Protein product: CASSLLGGKGGYTF.